The next 19 T cell receptor beta chains were all read from a single sample in a study of T-cell reconstitution after alpha-beta-depleted transplantation in children. Unique molecular identifiers featured in how the TCRbeta library was prepared. TCRdb fed the PCR reads into MiXCR, producing one record per CDR3 protein. The profile shows about 610,000 distinct CDR3 sequences, over 9.5% of them singletons. The material sequenced was PBMCs from the stem cell graft donor, taken from the stem cell graft. Receptors were obtained from a human donor who donated a stem cell graft to a child with acute myeloid leukemia.

This clonotype was counted many times. The J gene is TRBJ2-1, the V gene TRBV29-1, with 10 positions matching TRBD1. The germline gives CDR1 SQVTM, CDR2 ANQGSEA. This CDR3 contains 11 residues. With V trimmed by 7 bases and J by 8 bases, 2 bases remained unmatched. The DNA of the CDR3 is TGCAGCGGGGACAGGGGCCATGAGCAGTTCTTC. Its translation is CSGDRGHEQFF.

The gene calls are TRBV19 and TRBJ2-5; unclear D gene. The CDR3 runs to 11 residues. CDR1 is LNHDA and CDR2 is SQIVND in the germline V gene (reference sequence). V was cut by 10 bases and J by 5 bases, with 11 bases left in between. In DNA, the CDR3 is TGTGCCACCGCTATACAGGAGACCCAGTACTTC. It is translated as CATAIQETQYF.

This clonotype has a count of ten or more. V and J are TRBV20-1 and TRBJ2-7, with 8 bases lining up with TRBD1. This CDR3 region has 13 residues. V shed 5 bases and J 3 bases; nucleotides not matched to a gene: 6. Germline CDR1 is DFQATT and CDR2 is SNEGSKA (reference sequence). As DNA, the CDR3 is TGCAGTGCTCCCAGGGGGCTTCGCTACGAGCAGTACTTC. This translates into CSAPRGLRYEQYF.

This clonotype has ten or more counts. CDR3 sequence (DNA): TGTGCCAGCAGCTCACCCCGTGGGAGTTACGCCGGGGAGCTGTTTTTT. This gives the protein CASSSPRGSYAGELFF. The rearrangement joins TRBV7-8 to TRBJ2-2, with a weak D call TRBD2 (5 bases). The V and J ends lost 4 bases and 6 bases respectively, with 18 bases between them. Germline CDR1 is SGHVS and CDR2 is FQNEAQ. The CDR3 contains 16 residues.

This clonotype was observed at least ten times. The chain combines TRBV29-1 with TRBJ1-2; D uncertain. CDR3 length equals 13 residues. Germline V gene data show CDR1 as SQVTM and CDR2 as ANQGSEA. V lost 7 bases and J 5 bases, leaving 17 bases between the germline ends. The CDR3 region is CSADAPLEYGYTF. DNA for the CDR3: TGCAGCGCAGACGCGCCCCTAGAGTATGGCTACACCTTC. The full variable domain, its missing parts supplied by reference TRBV29-1 and TRBJ1-2, is SAVISQKPSRDICQRGTSLTIQCQVDSQVTMMFWYRQQPGQSLTLIATANQGSEATYESGFVIDKFPISRPNLTFSTLTVSNMSPEDSSIYLCSADAPLEYGYTFGSGTRLTVV.

This clonotype was observed a few times. The chain is built from TRBV20-1 and TRBJ2-1; D not certain. V shed 1 base and J shed 9 bases, with 10 bases lying between them. In germline, CDR1 is DFQATT, CDR2 SNEGSKA (reference sequence). This CDR3 region has 12 residues. The CDR3 spells CSARGGVSEQFF. CDR3 sequence (DNA): TGCAGTGCTAGAGGTGGCGTCAGTGAGCAGTTCTTC.

This clonotype has just a few counts. The chain couples TRBV7-3 to TRBJ2-7; D unclear. CDR1 is SGHTA and CDR2 is FQGTGA in the germline V gene. CDR3 length equals 13 residues. V was trimmed by 4 bases and J by 2 bases, leaving 9 bases between them. CDR3 residues: CASSSSPPYEQYF. CDR3 coding DNA: TGTGCCAGCAGCTCTAGTCCTCCCTACGAGCAGTACTTC.

The chain joins TRBV7-9 to TRBJ2-1, with 13 bases matching TRBD2. The junction had 6 bases not matched to a gene; V was cut back by 5 bases and J by 5 bases. CDR1 SEHNR and CDR2 FQNEAQ come from the germline V gene (reference sequence). The CDR3 runs 16 residues. The CDR3 coding sequence is TGTGCCAGCAGCCTCGGGACTAGCGGGATCCACAATGAGCAGTTCTTC. It is translated as CASSLGTSGIHNEQFF.

This clonotype came up a few times. This chain links TRBV7-2 with TRBJ1-4; no clear D. The V end was cut by 5 bases, the J end by 0 bases, with 10 bases between. Germline V gene data show CDR1 as SGHTA and CDR2 as FQGNSA. The CDR3 spans 15 residues. The CDR3 region is CASSVRSPTNEKLFF. The CDR3 DNA is TGTGCCAGCAGCGTAAGGAGCCCAACTAATGAAAAACTGTTTTTT.

This clonotype has ten or more counts. V gene TRBV12-3 or TRBV12-4 combines with J gene TRBJ1-2; TRBD1 matches 8 bases. With V trimmed by 2 bases and J by 5 bases, 4 bases remained unmatched. This CDR3 has 14 amino acids. The CDR3 sequence is CASSLTGGKYGYTF. The DNA for the CDR3 is TGTGCCAGCAGTTTAACAGGGGGGAAGTATGGCTACACCTTC.

This clonotype has just a few counts. The genes are TRBV28 and TRBJ2-1, with 9 bases fitting TRBD2. The V segment lost 4 bases and the J segment 2 bases; nucleotides outside the gene matches: 12. Germline CDR1 MDHEN, CDR2 SYDVKM. The CDR3 covers 18 residues. CDR3 protein: CASSSISIAGEAYNEQFF. CDR3 sequence (DNA): TGTGCCAGCAGTTCGATATCCATAGCGGGAGAAGCCTACAATGAGCAGTTCTTC.

This clonotype was seen only a few times. The chain has TRBV20-1 and TRBJ2-2; tentative D call: TRBD2 (5 bases). Trimming removed 5 bases from V and 6 bases from J, with 25 bases in between. The CDR3 covers 17 residues. CDR1 DFQATT and CDR2 SNEGSKA come from the germline V gene (reference sequence). The DNA of the CDR3 is TGCAGTGCTGTGGCAGACCGCGGTGATAGCGTGGCCGGGGAGCTGTTTTTT. This gives the protein CSAVADRGDSVAGELFF.

This clonotype was recorded a few times. The chain uses TRBV6-5 and TRBJ2-5; 10 bases agree with TRBD2. The J segment lost 5 bases and the V segment lost 0 bases, leaving 3 bases of the junction unmatched. The CDR3 runs 15 residues. Germline V gene sequence: CDR1 MNHEY, CDR2 SVGAGI. CDR3 protein: CASSYSLAGRETQYF. The CDR3 region has the DNA TGTGCCAGCAGTTACTCACTAGCGGGGAGGGAGACCCAGTACTTC.

This clonotype was seen repeatedly, ten times or more. The rearrangement links TRBV29-1 to TRBJ2-2, with D possibly matching TRBD2 (5 bases). V shed 0 bases and J shed 1 base, with 9 bases lying between them. The CDR3 runs 15 residues. Germline loops: CDR1 SQVTM, CDR2 ANQGSEA. As DNA, the CDR3 is TGCAGCGTTGAAGATGTGAGGGAGAACACCGGGGAGCTGTTTTTT. This encodes CSVEDVRENTGELFF.

This clonotype was seen repeatedly, ten times or more. The chain couples TRBV29-1 to TRBJ2-5, with TRBD1 matching 8 bases. J was trimmed by 2 bases and V by 6 bases; bases with no gene match: 8. This CDR3 spans 14 amino acids. Germline V gene lookup returns CDR1 SQVTM and CDR2 ANQGSEA. The CDR3 DNA is TGCAGCGTGGACGACAGGGGATTACAAGAGACCCAGTACTTC. Protein sequence: CSVDDRGLQETQYF.

At least ten counts were recorded for this clonotype. The chain has TRBV9 and TRBJ2-5; D tentatively fits TRBD1 or TRBD2 (5 bases each). Germline V gene sequence: CDR1 SGDLS, CDR2 YYNGEE. The CDR3 contains 13 residues. Trimming left V 3 bases short and J 4 bases short, with 10 bases between. CDR3 nucleotides: TGTGCCAGCAGCGCAGGGCTAGCAGAGACCCAGTACTTC. Its translation is CASSAGLAETQYF.

The chain links TRBV20-1 to TRBJ2-6; no reliable D call. Trimming pared 7 bases from V and 0 bases from J, leaving 16 bases between. This CDR3 spans 16 amino acids. In germline, CDR1 is DFQATT, CDR2 SNEGSKA (reference sequence). CDR3 DNA sequence: TGCAGTGTTAGGGCCATCGGTATCTCTGGGGCCAACGTCCTGACTTTC. It encodes CSVRAIGISGANVLTF.

The chain recombines TRBV28 with TRBJ1-5; 9 bases agree with TRBD1. V was clipped by 6 bases and J by 8 bases; unmatched bases: 11. The germline V gene has CDR1 MDHEN and CDR2 SYDVKM. This CDR3 is built from 15 residues. CDR3 DNA sequence: TGTGCCAGCAGGGGACAGGGCCCTTTTAAAGAGCCCCAGCATTTT. Translation: CASRGQGPFKEPQHF.

The sample holds many counts of this clonotype. The chain couples TRBV28 to TRBJ1-2, with D maybe TRBD1 (6 bases). CDR3 length: 14 residues. V was shortened by 5 bases and J by 5 bases, with 15 bases between the two germline ends. From germline, CDR1 is MDHEN and CDR2 SYDVKM. CDR3 loop: CASSPTGQLYGYTF. For the CDR3, the DNA is TGTGCCAGCAGTCCCACGGGACAACTATATGGCTACACCTTC.